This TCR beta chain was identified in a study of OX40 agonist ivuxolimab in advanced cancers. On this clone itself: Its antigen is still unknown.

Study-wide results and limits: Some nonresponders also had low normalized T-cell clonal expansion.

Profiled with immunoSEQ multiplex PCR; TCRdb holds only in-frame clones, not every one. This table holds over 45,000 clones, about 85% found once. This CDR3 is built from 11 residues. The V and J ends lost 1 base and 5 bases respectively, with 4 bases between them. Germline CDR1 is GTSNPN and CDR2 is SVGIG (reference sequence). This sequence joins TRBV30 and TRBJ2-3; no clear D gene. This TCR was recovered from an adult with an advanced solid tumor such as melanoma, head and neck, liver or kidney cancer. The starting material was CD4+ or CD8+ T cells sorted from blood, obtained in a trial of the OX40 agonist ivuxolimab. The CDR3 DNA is TGTGCCTGGAGTGCCAGAGATACGCAGTATTTT. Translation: CAWSARDTQYF.